This entry lists 18 T cell receptor beta chains sequenced from one sample in a study of blood T cell repertoires in COVID-19. Data came from immunoSEQ multiplex PCR; TCRdb stores just in-frame clones and leaves some out. The sample lists roughly 340,000 clones; around 90% were seen once. The sample comprised peripheral blood. Receptors were obtained from a woman aged 18-29 years who had recovered from COVID-19.

The rearrangement uses TRBV7-8 and TRBJ2-5, with D possibly TRBD2 on 6 matching bases. V was clipped by 3 bases and J by 0 bases, with 11 bases between them. The germline CDR1 and CDR2 sequences are SGHVS and FQNEAQ. CDR3 length equals 15 residues. The DNA of the CDR3 is TGTGCCAGCAGCTTTCCGGGGGAGGACCAAGAGACCCAGTACTTC. The encoded protein is CASSFPGEDQETQYF.

This chain joins TRBV5-5 and TRBJ1-5; no reliable D call. CDR1 is SGHKS, CDR2 YYEKEE, per germline (reference sequence). CDR3 length: 15 amino acids. V was cut by 0 bases and J by 4 bases, with 11 bases left in between. The CDR3 is CASSLEPGGNQPQHF. In nucleotides, the CDR3 is TGTGCCAGCAGCTTGGAACCGGGAGGGAATCAGCCCCAGCATTTT.

J is TRBJ2-5 and V is TRBV5-8; TRBD2 agrees at 7 bases. The CDR3 contains 15 residues. Germline V CDR1 and CDR2: SGHTS, YDEGEE. V shed 3 bases, J shed 5 bases, and the junction held 10 bases outside the gene matches. The DNA for the CDR3 is TGTGCCAGCAGCTCGGGCTTCGAGGGAGGGGAGACCCAGTACTTC. This gives the protein CASSSGFEGGETQYF.

The CDR3 nucleotides read TGTGCCATCAGCGCGGGACTAGCGGGAGGAGAGACCCAGTACTTC. Encoded protein: CAISAGLAGGETQYF. The gene calls are TRBV10-3 and TRBJ2-5; TRBD2 agrees at 15 bases. Germline trimming cut 6 bases from V and 4 bases from J; bases unmatched to any gene: 3. The germline CDR1 and CDR2 sequences are ENHRY and SYGVKD. The CDR3 is made up of 15 amino acids.

The V call is TRBV6-2 or TRBV6-3, the J call TRBJ1-1; unclear D gene. This CDR3 comprises 14 residues. Germline values: CDR1 MNHEY, CDR2 SVGEGT. The V end lost 0 bases, the J end lost 6 bases, and 11 bases lay between the germline ends. The CDR3 DNA follows: TGTGCCAGCAGTTACTCCCGGGTCTCCGCTGAAGCTTTCTTT. This encodes CASSYSRVSAEAFF.

V usage is TRBV19 and J usage is TRBJ1-2; 7 bases are a match to TRBD1. CDR1 is LNHDA and CDR2 is SQIVND in the germline V gene (reference sequence). V trimming: 6 bases; J trimming: 1 base; junction bases outside the gene matches: 11. The CDR3 is 16 amino acids. In DNA, the CDR3 is TGTGCCAGTAGCCTTGTTGGACAGGTCGGTAACTATGGCTACACCTTC. This translates into CASSLVGQVGNYGYTF.

CDR3 in amino acids: CASSLVQNTGELFF. In DNA form, the CDR3 reads TGCGCCAGCAGCTTGGTTCAGAACACCGGGGAGCTGTTTTTT. The V and J genes are TRBV5-1 and TRBJ2-2; D is unresolved. The CDR3 has 14 residues. Trimming took 0 bases from V and 1 from J, leaving 4 bases between them. CDR1 is SGHRS, CDR2 YFSETQ, per germline.

The rearrangement links TRBV10-3 to TRBJ2-7; TRBD1 is a possible D gene (5 bases). CDR3 length equals 14 residues. Trimming pared 5 bases from V and 6 bases from J, leaving 17 bases between. Germline V gives CDR1 ENHRY, CDR2 SYGVKD. The CDR3 region has the DNA TGTGCCATCAGTTATGATCAGGCGCAGGGCGAGCAGTACGTC. The encoded protein is CAISYDQAQGEQYV.

The rearrangement joins TRBV6-6 to TRBJ1-1; the D is unclear. This CDR3 spans 10 amino acids. Germline V gene lookup returns CDR1 MNHNY and CDR2 SVGAGI (reference sequence). The ends were cut back, 3 bases at V and 10 bases at J, with 6 bases in the middle. This chain's CDR3 is CASSYGPAFF. The CDR3 coding sequence is TGTGCCAGCAGTTATGGCCCAGCTTTCTTT.

The chain uses TRBV6-2 or TRBV6-3 and TRBJ2-6, with D possibly being TRBD1 (6 bases). Germline V CDR1 and CDR2: MNHEY, SVGEGT. CDR3 size: 15 residues. The V end lost 4 bases, the J end lost 1 base, and 8 bases lay between the germline ends. The chain's CDR3 is CASSSTGSGANVLTF. The CDR3 DNA is TGTGCCAGCAGTTCAACAGGGTCTGGGGCCAACGTCCTGACTTTC.

DNA of the CDR3: TGTGCCAGCCATCTTTATGGCCAGGGCGACACTGAAGCTTTCTTT. Translating it yields CASHLYGQGDTEAFF. The rearrangement links TRBV14 to TRBJ1-1, with a possible D match to TRBD1 (5 bases). Trimming shortened V by 8 bases and J by 3 bases, and 19 bases separated the two germline ends. CDR3 length equals 15 residues. The germline CDR1 and CDR2 sequences are SGHDN and FVKESK.

V and J are TRBV30 and TRBJ1-1; D perhaps matches TRBD1 (6 bases). The germline CDR1 and CDR2 sequences are GTSNPN and SVGIG (reference sequence). V lost 0 bases and J lost 7, with 12 bases in between. The CDR3 runs 13 residues. In DNA form, the CDR3 reads TGTGCCTGGAGTGTACGTAAGGACAGTGAAGCTTTCTTT. Encoded protein: CAWSVRKDSEAFF.

CDR3 residues: CASSRGHLYEQYV. DNA of the CDR3: TGTGCCAGCAGTAGGGGGCATTTGTACGAGCAGTACGTC. The chain joins TRBV6-2 or TRBV6-3 to TRBJ2-7; TRBD1 matches at 7 bases. J gave up 4 bases and V 5 bases, and 5 bases lay outside the gene matches. CDR1 MNHEY and CDR2 SVGEGT come from the germline V gene. The CDR3 covers 13 residues.

The V gene is TRBV7-2, the J gene TRBJ2-3; 9 bases align to TRBD2. This CDR3 spans 16 amino acids. With 1 base clipped from V and 8 bases from J, the junction kept 10 bases outside the gene matches. Germline CDR1 SGHTA, CDR2 FQGNSA. CDR3 in DNA: TGTGCCAGCAGCTTAGTGCCCCTAGCGGGATTAGGTACGCAGTATTTT. Residues: CASSLVPLAGLGTQYF.

The chain recombines TRBV6-6 with TRBJ2-6; D is uncertain. CDR1 and CDR2 (germline): MNHNY, SVGAGI (reference sequence). This CDR3 comprises 16 residues. V was pared by 6 bases and J by 2 bases, with 14 bases between. CDR3 DNA: TGTGCCAGCAGCTCTATCCAACGTCCTGGGGCCAACGTCCTGACTTTC. Amino acids: CASSSIQRPGANVLTF.

The chain is built from TRBV6-6 and TRBJ2-7; TRBD2 matches 11 bases. The germline V gene encodes CDR1 MNHNY and CDR2 SVGAGI (reference sequence). The CDR3 has 15 amino acids. V lost 6 bases to trimming and J lost 4 bases; unmatched junction nucleotides: 8. As DNA, the CDR3 is TGTGCCAGCAGACCCCTAGCGGGAGGAGCTTACGAGCAGTACGTC. Translation: CASRPLAGGAYEQYV.

This clone was observed once. The same CDR3 can be traced to other DNA sequences in this sample. V and J are TRBV5-1 and TRBJ2-2; 7 bases are a match to TRBD1. The CDR3 length is 15 residues. Trimming cost V 0 bases and J 3 bases; bases outside gene matches: 2. The germline gives CDR1 SGHRS, CDR2 YFSETQ. CDR3 sequence reads: CASSLGDRDTGELFF. The CDR3 region has the DNA TGCGCCAGCAGCTTGGGGGACAGAGACACCGGGGAGCTGTTTTTT.

This chain links TRBV6-2 or TRBV6-3 with TRBJ2-3; 7 nucleotides match TRBD1. There are 19 residues in the CDR3. The germline gives CDR1 MNHEY, CDR2 SVGEGT. Germline trimming cut 4 bases from V and 2 bases from J; bases unmatched to any gene: 18. This CDR3 reads CASSSPTTPTGDYTDTQYF. The CDR3 region has the DNA TGTGCCAGCAGTTCACCGACTACACCTACAGGGGATTACACAGATACGCAGTATTTT.